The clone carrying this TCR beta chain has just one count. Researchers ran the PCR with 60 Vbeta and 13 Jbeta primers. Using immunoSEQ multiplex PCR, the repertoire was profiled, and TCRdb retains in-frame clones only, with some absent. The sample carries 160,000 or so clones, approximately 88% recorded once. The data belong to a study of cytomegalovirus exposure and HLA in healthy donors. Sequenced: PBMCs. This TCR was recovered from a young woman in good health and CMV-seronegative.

DNA for the CDR3: TGTGCCAGCAGCCAAGAAGGGACAGGGGGGGACACTGAAGCTTTCTTT. Protein sequence: CASSQEGTGGDTEAFF. This sequence joins TRBV4-2 and TRBJ1-1, with 11 bases matching TRBD1. The length of the CDR3 is 16 residues. V lost 0 bases, J lost 3 bases, and 3 bases stayed unmatched. Germline CDR1 LGHNA, CDR2 YNFKEQ.